The source of this TCR beta chain is a study of cytomegalovirus exposure and HLA in healthy donors. In the study overall: About 85 million unique TCRs from HLA-typed donors were held in an early release of data. Study observations and caveats: According to a later analysis, donors in an Asian-associated ancestry cluster reportedly had fewer N-insertions than the roughly 640-donor mean. An analysis done earlier found most TCR beta V segments productive about 87% or about 30% of the time. TCR association rates varied by HLA locus in a later analysis, with DRB1 highest and HLA-C lowest.

As to this clone: Its antigen remains unidentified.

Primers for the PCR totalled 60 Vbeta and 13 Jbeta. The protocol was immunoSEQ multiplex PCR, while the TCRdb copy is restricted to in-frame clones and leaves out a portion. The sample has 90,000 to 130,000 clones; approximately 70% are singletons. Sequenced sample: PBMCs. The TCR comes from a woman aged 30 to 39 in good health and CMV-seronegative.

Written as DNA, the CDR3 is TGTGCCAGCAGTGAGGACAGATACTCCTACAATGAGCAGTTCTTC. It yields the protein CASSEDRYSYNEQFF. The chain links TRBV6-1 to TRBJ2-1, with a possible D match to TRBD1 (6 bases). The V end was cut by 3 bases, the J end by 0 bases, with 9 bases between. Germline V gene lookup returns CDR1 MNHNS and CDR2 SASEGT. The CDR3 consists of 15 residues.